These 21 T cell receptor beta chains share one sample of origin, sequenced in a study of blood T cell repertoires in COVID-19. This table comes from immunoSEQ multiplex PCR, and its TCRdb copy is limited to in-frame clones, with some not included. Here the sample spans 210,000 or so clones, roughly four fifths being singletons. Sequenced input: PBMCs or T cells enriched from blood (not recorded which). The source of these receptors is a woman aged 45-65 years who had been exposed to COVID-19.

The CDR3 spells CASSPSPRGPQHF. Written as DNA, the CDR3 is TGTGCCAGCAGTCCTAGCCCCCGTGGACCCCAGCATTTT. The V and J genes are TRBV27 and TRBJ1-5; D not resolved. The length of the CDR3 is 13 residues. The V end lost 5 bases, the J end lost 10 bases, and 15 bases lay between the germline ends. Germline V gene sequence: CDR1 MNHEY, CDR2 SMNVEV (reference sequence).

The chain links TRBV19 to TRBJ1-3, with D tentatively TRBD1 (5 bases). Trimming left V 9 bases short and J 0 bases short, with 15 bases between. CDR3 size: 15 residues. Germline V lookup: CDR1 LNHDA, CDR2 SQIVND (reference sequence). This chain's CDR3 is CARRQHDSSGNTIYF. The CDR3, as DNA: TGTGCCAGGAGGCAGCACGACAGCTCTGGAAACACCATATATTTT.

The J gene is TRBJ2-7, the V gene TRBV11-2, with TRBD1 identical over 7 bases. CDR1 is SGHAT and CDR2 is FQNNGV in the germline V gene. The J segment lost 0 bases and the V segment lost 8 bases, leaving 13 bases of the junction unmatched. The CDR3 totals 16 residues. The CDR3: CASDRAWGNSSYEQYF. The CDR3 DNA sequence: TGTGCCAGCGACAGGGCCTGGGGAAATAGCTCCTACGAGCAGTACTTC.

The chain couples TRBV11-2 to TRBJ2-1; 8 nucleotides match TRBD2. This CDR3 is built from 15 residues. Germline V gene data show CDR1 as SGHAT and CDR2 as FQNNGV. The trim removed 1 base at V and 4 bases at J, leaving 3 bases unmatched. The chain's CDR3 is CASSLGGGLYNEQFF. CDR3 DNA: TGTGCCAGCAGCTTAGGCGGGGGGCTTTACAATGAGCAGTTCTTC.

This chain links TRBV18 with TRBJ2-1; TRBD2 matches at 8 bases. From germline, CDR1 is KGHSH and CDR2 LQKENI. This CDR3 has 14 residues. The V segment lost 2 bases and the J segment 6 bases; nucleotides outside the gene matches: 3. The CDR3 coding sequence is TGTGCCAGCTCACCAGCGGGGGGCGTCAATGAGCAGTTCTTC. It specifies CASSPAGGVNEQFF.

The V gene is TRBV3-1 (or the pseudogene TRBV3-2), the J gene TRBJ1-1; D possibly corresponds to TRBD1 (5 bases). Germline CDR1 is LGHDT and CDR2 is YNNKEL (reference sequence). The CDR3 consists of 15 residues. Trimming took 4 bases from V and 4 from J, leaving 16 bases between them. This CDR3 reads CASSPPGPRATEAFF. In DNA, the CDR3 is TGTGCCAGCAGCCCTCCAGGGCCCAGAGCCACTGAAGCTTTCTTT.

This chain connects TRBV4-1 to TRBJ1-1, with D tentatively TRBD1 (5 bases). CDR1 and CDR2 from the germline V gene are MGHRA and YSYEKL. Trimming cost V 0 bases and J 5 bases, with 13 bases left between them. CDR3 length equals 15 residues. DNA of the CDR3: TGCGCCAGCAGCCAAGACGCGGGGCTTATGACTGAAGCTTTCTTT. Protein product: CASSQDAGLMTEAFF.

The rearrangement joins TRBV21-1 to TRBJ1-1; the table's D call TRBD1 went unverified against the DNA. TRBV21-1 is labeled a pseudogene. The CDR3 is 14 amino acids. The CDR3 spells CASSKAATNTEAFF. The CDR3 DNA follows: TGTGCCAGCAGCAAAGCGGCAACGAACACTGAAGCTTTCTTT.

The V gene is TRBV5-1, the J gene TRBJ1-1, with TRBD1 as a possible D gene (5 bases). V lost 3 bases to trimming and J lost 1 base, with 16 bases between them. The CDR3 loop spans 16 amino acids. The germline gives CDR1 SGHRS, CDR2 YFSETQ. The CDR3 sequence is CASSWAGGSTNTEAFF. CDR3 nucleotide sequence: TGCGCCAGCAGCTGGGCCGGGGGGTCAACGAACACTGAAGCTTTCTTT. Filled out from reference TRBV5-1 and TRBJ1-1, the complete variable domain reads KAGVTQTPRYLIKTRGQQVTLSCSPISGHRSVSWYQQTPGQGLQFLFEYFSETQRNKGNFPGRFSGRQFSNSRSEMNVSTLELGDSALYLCASSWAGGSTNTEAFFGQGTRLTVV.

The chain recombines TRBV7-9 with TRBJ1-1; a possible D gene is TRBD1 (6 bases). This CDR3 is 14 amino acids long. From germline, CDR1 is SEHNR and CDR2 FQNEAQ (reference sequence). The V gene lost 7 bases and the J gene lost 5 bases, with 17 bases spanning the gap. CDR3 region: CASNLTGYGTEAFF. The CDR3 DNA is TGTGCCAGCAACCTCACAGGGTATGGAACTGAAGCTTTCTTT.

The chain joins TRBV13 to TRBJ2-1; 8 bases are shared with TRBD2. Germline loops: CDR1 PRHDT, CDR2 FYEKMQ (reference sequence). This CDR3 has 14 residues. The trim removed 5 bases at V and 2 bases at J, leaving 2 bases unmatched. The CDR3 DNA reads TGTGCCAGCAGCCCGGGGGGGACCTACAATGAGCAGTTCTTC. It yields the protein CASSPGGTYNEQFF. Full variable domain (missing parts from reference TRBV13 and TRBJ2-1): AAGVIQSPRHLIKEKRETATLKCYPIPRHDTVYWYQQGPGQDPQFLISFYEKMQSDKGSIPDRFSAQQFSDYHSELNMSSLELGDSALYFCASSPGGTYNEQFFGPGTRLTVL.

V and J are TRBV5-4 and TRBJ2-3; D might be TRBD2 (6 bases). Germline V gives CDR1 SGHNT, CDR2 YYREEE (reference sequence). V was clipped by 2 bases and J by 8 bases, with 15 bases between them. The CDR3 runs to 14 residues. DNA for the CDR3: TGTGCCAGCAGCTTAGCGGCGGGGATGGTTACGCAGTATTTT. Its protein product is CASSLAAGMVTQYF.

This clone was counted once. This sequence joins TRBV19 and TRBJ1-3, with 7 bases lining up with TRBD1. The junction had 3 bases not matched to a gene; V was cut back by 3 bases and J by 4 bases. Germline CDR1 and CDR2: LNHDA and SQIVND (reference sequence). This CDR3 contains 14 residues. In DNA, the CDR3 is TGTGCCAGTAGTATTAGGACAGGAGGAAACACCATATATTTT. As protein: CASSIRTGGNTIYF.

The chain uses TRBV11-2 and TRBJ1-6, with 8 bases aligning to TRBD1. CDR1 SGHAT and CDR2 FQNNGV come from the germline V gene. CDR3 length: 16 amino acids. V shed 4 bases, J shed 9 bases, and the junction held 11 bases outside the gene matches. CDR3 region: CASSSTLDRGSSPLHF. As DNA, the CDR3 is TGTGCCAGCAGCTCCACTCTTGACAGGGGAAGTTCACCCCTCCACTTT.

The rearrangement joins TRBV29-1 to TRBJ2-6, with 7 bases identical to TRBD1. Germline V gives CDR1 SQVTM, CDR2 ANQGSEA. The trim removed 3 bases at V and 0 bases at J, leaving 2 bases unmatched. The CDR3 has 15 amino acids. CDR3 residues: CSVEGQSSGANVLTF. The DNA for the CDR3 is TGCAGCGTTGAGGGACAGTCCTCTGGGGCCAACGTCCTGACTTTC.

V gene TRBV28 combines with J gene TRBJ2-3; 8 bases map to TRBD1. Germline V gives CDR1 MDHEN, CDR2 SYDVKM. The trim removed 1 base at V and 0 bases at J, leaving 6 bases unmatched. The CDR3 covers 17 residues. The CDR3 spells CASSLSARGLSTDTQYF. Written as DNA, the CDR3 is TGTGCCAGCAGTTTATCGGCCAGGGGGCTTAGCACAGATACGCAGTATTTT.

The chain joins TRBV6-2 or TRBV6-3 to TRBJ1-4; perhaps TRBD1 as D (5 bases). CDR3 size: 14 residues. V shed 3 bases and J shed 8 bases, with 13 bases lying between them. The germline gives CDR1 MNHEY, CDR2 SVGEGT. CDR3 bases: TGTGCCAGCAGTTATTCCCAGGGAACCGAAAAACTGTTTTTT. Protein product: CASSYSQGTEKLFF.

In its sample, this clone was seen a few times. The rearrangement uses TRBV3-1 (or the pseudogene TRBV3-2) and TRBJ2-2; 12 bases align to TRBD2. The length of the CDR3 is 19 residues. In germline, CDR1 is LGHDT, CDR2 YNNKEL (reference sequence). With V trimmed by 7 bases and J by 5 bases, 17 bases remained unmatched. As DNA, the CDR3 is TGTGCCAGCACCCCTTCCGAGGCCTCCCTAGCGGGGGGGACCGGGGAGCTGTTTTTT. Protein product: CASTPSEASLAGGTGELFF.

There are a few counts of this clone. V gene TRBV6-5 combines with J gene TRBJ2-7; TRBD2 aligns across 11 bases. The CDR3 contains 14 residues. The germline gives CDR1 MNHEY, CDR2 SVGAGI. V trimming: 8 bases; J trimming: 5 bases; junction bases outside the gene matches: 8. The CDR3 protein is CASSLVLAGDEQYF. For the CDR3, the DNA is TGTGCCAGCTCGTTGGTACTAGCGGGAGACGAGCAGTACTTC.

J is TRBJ1-1 and V is TRBV2; 7 bases are shared with TRBD1. The trim removed 5 bases at V and 5 bases at J, leaving 11 bases unmatched. Germline CDR1 reads SNHLY; CDR2 reads FYNNEI. This CDR3 comprises 15 residues. CDR3 DNA: TGTGCCAGCAGTCCAAACAGGGGTTTTAGAACTGAAGCTTTCTTT. Translation: CASSPNRGFRTEAFF.

CDR3 coding DNA: TGTGCCAGTGACAGAAACACCGGGGAGCTGTTTTTT. Protein: CASDRNTGELFF. This chain connects TRBV19 to TRBJ2-2; perhaps TRBD1 as D (5 bases). The germline V gene has CDR1 LNHDA and CDR2 SQIVND (reference sequence). Trimming cost V 8 bases and J 2 bases, with 6 bases left between them. The CDR3 is 12 amino acids.